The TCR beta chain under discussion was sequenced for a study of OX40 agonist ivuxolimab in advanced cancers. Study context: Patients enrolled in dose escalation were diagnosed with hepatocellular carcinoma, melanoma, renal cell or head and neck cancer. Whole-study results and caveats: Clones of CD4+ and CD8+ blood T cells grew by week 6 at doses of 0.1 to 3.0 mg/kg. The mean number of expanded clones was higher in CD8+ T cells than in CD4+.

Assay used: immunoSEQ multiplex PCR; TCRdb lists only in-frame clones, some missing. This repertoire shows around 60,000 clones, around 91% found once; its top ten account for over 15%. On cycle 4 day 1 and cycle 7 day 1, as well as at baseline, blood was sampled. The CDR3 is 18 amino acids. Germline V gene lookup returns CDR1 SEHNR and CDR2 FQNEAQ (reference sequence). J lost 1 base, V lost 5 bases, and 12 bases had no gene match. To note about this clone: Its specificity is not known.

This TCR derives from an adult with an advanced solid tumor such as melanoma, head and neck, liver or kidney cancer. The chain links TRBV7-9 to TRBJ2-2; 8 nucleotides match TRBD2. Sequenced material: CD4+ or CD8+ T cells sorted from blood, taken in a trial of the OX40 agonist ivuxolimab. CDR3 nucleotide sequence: TGTGCCAGCAGCCCGCCACTAGCGGACCCTCAGAACACCGGGGAGCTGTTTTTT. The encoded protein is CASSPPLADPQNTGELFF. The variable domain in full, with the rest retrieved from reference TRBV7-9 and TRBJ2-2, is DTGVSQNPRHKITKRGQNVTFRCDPISEHNRLYWYRQTLGQGPEFLTYFQNEAQLEKSRLLSDRFSAERPKGSFSTLEIQRTEQGDSAMYLCASSPPLADPQNTGELFFGEGSRLTVL.